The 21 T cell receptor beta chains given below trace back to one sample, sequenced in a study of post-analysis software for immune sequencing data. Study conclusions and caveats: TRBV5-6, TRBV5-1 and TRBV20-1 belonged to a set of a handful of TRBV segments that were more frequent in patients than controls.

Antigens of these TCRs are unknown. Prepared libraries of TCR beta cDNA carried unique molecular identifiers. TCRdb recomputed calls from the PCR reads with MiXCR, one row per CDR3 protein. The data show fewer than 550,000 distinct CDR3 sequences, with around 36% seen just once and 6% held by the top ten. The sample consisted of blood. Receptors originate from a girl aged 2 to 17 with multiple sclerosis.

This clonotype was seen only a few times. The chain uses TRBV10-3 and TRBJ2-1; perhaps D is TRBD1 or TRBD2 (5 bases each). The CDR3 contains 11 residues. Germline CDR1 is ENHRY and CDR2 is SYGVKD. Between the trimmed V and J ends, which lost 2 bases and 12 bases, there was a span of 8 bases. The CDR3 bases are TGTGCCATCAGTGAGGGGACCACGCAGTTCTTC. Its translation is CAISEGTTQFF.

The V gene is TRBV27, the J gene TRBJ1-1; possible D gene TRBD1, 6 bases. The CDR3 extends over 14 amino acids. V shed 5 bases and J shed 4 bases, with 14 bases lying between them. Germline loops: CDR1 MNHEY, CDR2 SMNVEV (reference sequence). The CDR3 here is CASSTQGLGTEAFF. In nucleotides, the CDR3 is TGTGCCAGCAGTACACAGGGACTGGGCACTGAAGCTTTCTTT.

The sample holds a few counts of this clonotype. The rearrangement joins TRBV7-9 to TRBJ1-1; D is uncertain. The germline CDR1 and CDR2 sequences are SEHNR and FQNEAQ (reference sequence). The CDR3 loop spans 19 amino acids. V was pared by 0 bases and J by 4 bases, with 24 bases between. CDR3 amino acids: CASSLAGLGSPSRGTEAFF. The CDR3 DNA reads TGTGCCAGCAGCTTAGCTGGGCTAGGGTCACCCTCCCGGGGCACTGAAGCTTTCTTT. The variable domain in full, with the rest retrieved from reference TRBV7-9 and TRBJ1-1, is DTGVSQNPRHKITKRGQNVTFRCDPISEHNRLYWYRQTLGQGPEFLTYFQNEAQLEKSRLLSDRFSAERPKGSFSTLEIQRTEQGDSAMYLCASSLAGLGSPSRGTEAFFGQGTRLTVV.

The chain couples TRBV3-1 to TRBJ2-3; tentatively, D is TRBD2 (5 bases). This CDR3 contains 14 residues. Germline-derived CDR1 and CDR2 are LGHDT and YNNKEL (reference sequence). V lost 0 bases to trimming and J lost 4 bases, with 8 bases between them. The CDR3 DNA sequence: TGTGCCAGCAGCCAAGATCCGCGGGCAGATACGCAGTATTTT. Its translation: CASSQDPRADTQYF.

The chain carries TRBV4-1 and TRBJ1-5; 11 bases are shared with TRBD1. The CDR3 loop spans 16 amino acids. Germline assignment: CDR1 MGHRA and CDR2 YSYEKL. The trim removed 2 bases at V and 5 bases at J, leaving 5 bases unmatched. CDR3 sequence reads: CASSQHRDRGDQPQHF. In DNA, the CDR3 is TGCGCCAGCAGCCAACACCGGGACAGGGGGGATCAGCCCCAGCATTTT.

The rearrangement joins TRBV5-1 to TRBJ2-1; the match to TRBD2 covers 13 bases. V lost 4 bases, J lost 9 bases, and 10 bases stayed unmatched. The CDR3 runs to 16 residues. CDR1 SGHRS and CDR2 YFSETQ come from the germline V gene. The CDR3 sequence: CASSQSGTSGVGEQFF. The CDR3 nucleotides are TGCGCCAGCAGCCAAAGCGGGACTAGCGGGGTCGGTGAGCAGTTCTTC.

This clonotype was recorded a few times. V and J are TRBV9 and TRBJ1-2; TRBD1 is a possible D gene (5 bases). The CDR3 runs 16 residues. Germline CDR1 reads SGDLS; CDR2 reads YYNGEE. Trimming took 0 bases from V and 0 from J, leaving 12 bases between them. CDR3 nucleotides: TGTGCCAGCAGCGTAGCCGGGGGGAACACTAACTATGGCTACACCTTC. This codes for CASSVAGGNTNYGYTF.

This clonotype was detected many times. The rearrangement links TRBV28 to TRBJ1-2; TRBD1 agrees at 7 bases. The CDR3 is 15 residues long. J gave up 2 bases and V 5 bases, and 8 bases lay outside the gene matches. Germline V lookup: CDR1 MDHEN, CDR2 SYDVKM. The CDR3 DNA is TGTGCCAGCAGTCGGGTTCAACAGGGGAACTATGGCTACACCTTC. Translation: CASSRVQQGNYGYTF.

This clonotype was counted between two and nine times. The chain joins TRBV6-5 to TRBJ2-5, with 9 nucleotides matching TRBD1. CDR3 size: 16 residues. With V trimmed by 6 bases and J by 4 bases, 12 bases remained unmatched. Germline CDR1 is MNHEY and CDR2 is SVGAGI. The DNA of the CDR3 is TGTGCCAGCAGACCTACCGGACAGGGGAGGAGAGAGACCCAGTACTTC. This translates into CASRPTGQGRRETQYF.

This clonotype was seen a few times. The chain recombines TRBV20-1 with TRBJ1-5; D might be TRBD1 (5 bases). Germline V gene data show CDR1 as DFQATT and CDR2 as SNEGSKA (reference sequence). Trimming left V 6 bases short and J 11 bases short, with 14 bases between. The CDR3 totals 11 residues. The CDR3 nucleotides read TGCAGTGCCAGGGTCTCCCAATCCCAGCATTTT. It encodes CSARVSQSQHF.

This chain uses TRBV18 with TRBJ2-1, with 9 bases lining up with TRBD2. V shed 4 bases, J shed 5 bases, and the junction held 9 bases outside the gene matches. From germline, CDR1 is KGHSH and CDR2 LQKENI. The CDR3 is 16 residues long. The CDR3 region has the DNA TGTGCCAGCTCACTAAAGGCGCTAGCGGGGAACAATGAGCAGTTCTTC. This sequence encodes CASSLKALAGNNEQFF.

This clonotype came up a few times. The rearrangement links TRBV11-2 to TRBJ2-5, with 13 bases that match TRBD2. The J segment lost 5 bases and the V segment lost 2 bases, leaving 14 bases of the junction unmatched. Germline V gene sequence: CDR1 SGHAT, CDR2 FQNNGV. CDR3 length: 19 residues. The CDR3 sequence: CASSLSFWGLAGLGETQYF. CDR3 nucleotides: TGTGCCAGCAGCTTAAGTTTCTGGGGACTAGCGGGGCTAGGGGAGACCCAGTACTTC.

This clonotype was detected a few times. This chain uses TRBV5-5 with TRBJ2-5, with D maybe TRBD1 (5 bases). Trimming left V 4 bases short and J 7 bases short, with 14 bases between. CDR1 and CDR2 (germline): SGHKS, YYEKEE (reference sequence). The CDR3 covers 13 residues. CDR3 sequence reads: CASSLPGRGTQYF. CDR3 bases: TGTGCCAGCAGCCTACCAGGAAGGGGGACCCAGTACTTC.

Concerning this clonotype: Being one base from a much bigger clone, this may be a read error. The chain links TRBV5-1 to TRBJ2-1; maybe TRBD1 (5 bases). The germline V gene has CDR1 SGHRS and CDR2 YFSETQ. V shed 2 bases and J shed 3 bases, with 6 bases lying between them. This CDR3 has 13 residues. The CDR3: CASSFDSYNEQFF. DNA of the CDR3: TGCGCCAGCAGCTTCGACAGCTACAATGAGCAGTTCTTC. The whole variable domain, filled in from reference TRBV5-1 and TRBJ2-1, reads KAGVTQTPRYLIKTRGQQVTLSCSPISGHRSVSWYQQTPGQGLQFLFEYFSETQRNKGNFPGRFSGRQFSNSRSEMNVSTLELGDSALYLCASSFDSYNEQFFGPGTRLTVL.

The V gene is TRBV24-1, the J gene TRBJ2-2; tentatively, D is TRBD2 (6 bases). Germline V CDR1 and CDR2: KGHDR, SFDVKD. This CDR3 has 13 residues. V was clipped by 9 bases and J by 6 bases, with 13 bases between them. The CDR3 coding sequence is TGTGCCACCCGCGAAGGAGGGGCCGGGGAGCTGTTTTTT. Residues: CATREGGAGELFF.

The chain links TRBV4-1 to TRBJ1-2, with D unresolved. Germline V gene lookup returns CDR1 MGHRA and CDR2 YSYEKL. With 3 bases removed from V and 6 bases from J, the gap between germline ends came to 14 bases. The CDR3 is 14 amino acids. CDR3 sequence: CASSQPSGSNGYTF. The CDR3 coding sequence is TGCGCCAGCAGCCAGCCGTCGGGCTCCAATGGCTACACCTTC.

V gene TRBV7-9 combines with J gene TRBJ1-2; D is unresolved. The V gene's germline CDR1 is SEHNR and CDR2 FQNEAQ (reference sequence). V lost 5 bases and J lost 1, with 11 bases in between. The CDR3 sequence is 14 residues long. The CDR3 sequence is CASSPTENNYGYTF. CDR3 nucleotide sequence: TGTGCCAGCAGCCCCACAGAGAATAACTATGGCTACACCTTC.

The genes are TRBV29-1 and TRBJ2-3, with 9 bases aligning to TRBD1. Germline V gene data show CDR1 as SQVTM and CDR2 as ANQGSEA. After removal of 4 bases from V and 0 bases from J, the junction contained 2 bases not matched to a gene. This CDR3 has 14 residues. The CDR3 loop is CSVGQGGSTDTQYF. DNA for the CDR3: TGCAGCGTTGGACAGGGGGGAAGCACAGATACGCAGTATTTT.

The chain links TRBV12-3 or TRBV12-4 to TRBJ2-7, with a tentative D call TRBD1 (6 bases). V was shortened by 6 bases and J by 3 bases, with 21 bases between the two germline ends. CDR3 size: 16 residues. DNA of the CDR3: TGTGCCAGCAGCTCGGGGCAGGGGAATTTTTACTACGAGCAGTACTTC. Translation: CASSSGQGNFYYEQYF.

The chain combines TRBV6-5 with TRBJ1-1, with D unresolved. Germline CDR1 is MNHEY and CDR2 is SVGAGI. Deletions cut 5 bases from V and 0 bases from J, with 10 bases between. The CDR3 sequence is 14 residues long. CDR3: CASSDTGMNTEAFF. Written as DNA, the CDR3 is TGTGCCAGCAGTGACACTGGGATGAACACTGAAGCTTTCTTT.

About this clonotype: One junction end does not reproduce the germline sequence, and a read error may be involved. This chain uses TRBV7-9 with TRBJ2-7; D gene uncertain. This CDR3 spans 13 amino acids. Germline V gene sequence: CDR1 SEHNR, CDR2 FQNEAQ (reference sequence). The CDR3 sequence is CANSLIGVYEQYF. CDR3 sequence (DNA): TGTGCCAACAGCTTGATAGGAGTCTACGAGCAGTACTTC.